This is a list of T cell receptor beta chains from one sample in a study of shared clonotypes between healthy human individuals. Assay used: immunoSEQ multiplex PCR; TCRdb lists only in-frame clones, some missing. The repertoire includes around 1,000,000 clones, around three quarters of them detected once, and 0.89% sits in the top ten. The material sequenced was memory CD4+ T cells from PBMCs. These receptors were obtained from a man between 18 and 35 years old in good health. Some clones in this sample may be carry-over from other donors' samples. Each CDR3 is given with its conserved first and last residue. The order of the fields is J gene, D gene, V gene, clone size, CDR3 DNA, CDR3 protein. D genes are given only for firm matches. Size is omitted from some rows. Given values are once, few, many or a class for expanded clones.

>TRBJ2-3|.|TRBV2|few
TGTGCCAGCAGTGAGTTGCCCGAGGAAGCTTCAAATACGCAGTATTTT
CASSELPEEASNTQYF
>TRBJ1-6|.|TRBV28|once
TGTGCCAGCAGTTTTGGTATTTCGAGAAGAGGGCTGGGTTCACCCCTCCACTTT
CASSFGISRRGLGSPLHF
>TRBJ2-2|TRBD2|TRBV6-1|.
TGTGCCAGCAGTGAAGTACTAGCGGGAGGAGTGAACACCGGGGAGCTGTTTTTT
CASSEVLAGGVNTGELFF
>TRBJ2-7|TRBD2|TRBV28|few
TGTGCCAGCAGTAAAGCGGGAGGGCCGAGAGAGCAGTACTTC
CASSKAGGPREQYF
>TRBJ1-3|.|TRBV18|few
TGTGCCAGCTCACCACGAACACCCACAGGCCCTGGTTCTGGAAACACCATATATTTT
CASSPRTPTGPGSGNTIYF
>TRBJ1-2|TRBD1|TRBV18|.
TGTGCCAGCTCTCCGGGACAGGTTTCCTATGGCTACACCTTC
CASSPGQVSYGYTF
>TRBJ1-2|.|TRBV10-3|.
TGTGCCAGCAGTTACGACAGGGGCTACACCTTC
CASSYDRGYTF
>TRBJ2-5|TRBD1|TRBV5-1|.
TGCGCCAGCAGCACCCAGGGGGCGCTCCGGGAGACCCAGTACTTC
CASSTQGALRETQYF
>TRBJ2-7|.|TRBV6-6|.
TGTGCCAGCAGTGTCAGGGACGGTCCCTACGAGCAGTACTTC
CASSVRDGPYEQYF
>TRBJ2-4|.|TRBV11-2|few
TGTGCCAGCAGCTTAGATCAGGAGGACATTCAGTACTTC
CASSLDQEDIQYF
>TRBJ2-7|TRBD1|TRBV19|.
TGTGCCAGTAGTACCCCAGGGGGCGCTGCCCACGAGCAGTACTTC
CASSTPGGAAHEQYF
>TRBJ2-7|TRBD2|TRBV19|few
TGTGCCAGTAGTATAGAGGCCCCAAGCGGGAGTGGCAGAGGCGAGCAGTACTTC
CASSIEAPSGSGRGEQYF
>TRBJ2-2|TRBD2|TRBV27|.
TGTGCCAGCAGTTCCTGGACTAGTGTCGCCGGGGAGCTGTTTTTT
CASSSWTSVAGELFF
>TRBJ1-6|.|TRBV6-5|.
TGTGCCAGCAAAAAGCCGGGGGGCTTGGGGTCACCCCTCCACTTT
CASKKPGGLGSPLHF
>TRBJ1-1|.|TRBV29-1|.
TGCAGCGCCCTGGGCAGCCACGTGAACACTGAAGCTTTCTTT
CSALGSHVNTEAFF
>TRBJ2-7|.|TRBV7-2|.
TGTGCCAGCAGCCGAACTACATACGAGCAGTACTTC
CASSRTTYEQYF
>TRBJ2-6|.|TRBV29-1|once
TGCAGCGTTGAAGAGACAGGGAGGGCGGCCAACGTCCTGACTTTC
CSVEETGRAANVLTF
>TRBJ1-3|.|TRBV6-1|.
TGTGCCAGCAGAGGCGGGGCGCGCGGAAACACCATATATTTT
CASRGGARGNTIYF
>TRBJ2-2|.|TRBV7-2|.
TGTGCCAGCAGCTTGGTGGGGGCGGTCGGGGAGCTGTTTTTT
CASSLVGAVGELFF
>TRBJ1-3|.|TRBV7-2|.
TGTGCCAGCAGCTTTGGGGTCGGGAACACCATATATTTT
CASSFGVGNTIYF
>TRBJ2-1|.|TRBV5-5|.
TGTGCCAGCAGCTTGACCTTCGGAGGGTACAATGAGCAGTTCTTC
CASSLTFGGYNEQFF
>TRBJ2-7|TRBD2|TRBV11-2|.
TGTGCCAGCAGCTTAGGCGCTAGCGGGAGGGTCTACGAGCAGTACTTC
CASSLGASGRVYEQYF
>TRBJ1-6|.|TRBV28|.
TGTGCCAGCGGGTCAGATAATTCACCCCTCCACTTT
CASGSDNSPLHF
>TRBJ2-3|.|TRBV18|.
TGTGCCAGCTCTCGTGGGGGAGTAGATACGCAGTATTTT
CASSRGGVDTQYF
>TRBJ2-4|TRBD1|TRBV10-3|.
TGTGCCATCAGCCCCGAGACAGGGGGAGCCAAAAACATTCAGTACTTC
CAISPETGGAKNIQYF
>TRBJ2-2|TRBD2|TRBV19|.
TGTGCCAGTATGGGGACTAGCGGGAGCACCGGGGAGCTGTTTTTT
CASMGTSGSTGELFF
>TRBJ1-1|TRBD1|TRBV2|.
TGTGCCAGCAGTGGGACAGGGGGCATAGGGACTGAAGCTTTCTTT
CASSGTGGIGTEAFF
>TRBJ1-1|.|TRBV20-1|.
TGCAGTGCTTTATTCCGGACCGCTGTATTT
CSALFRTAVF
>TRBJ2-1|.|TRBV7-3|.
TGTGCCAGCAGCTTACGGTCGGAATCCTACAATGAGCAGTTCTTC
CASSLRSESYNEQFF
>TRBJ2-7|TRBD2|TRBV7-3|.
TGTGCCAGCAGCCGCGAACCTAGCGGGAGGTACGAGCAGTACTTC
CASSREPSGRYEQYF
>TRBJ2-3|TRBD2|TRBV19|.
TGTGCCAGTGGGGGACTAGCAATTCAAGATACGCAGTATTTT
CASGGLAIQDTQYF
>TRBJ2-5|.|TRBV5-1|.
TGCGCCAGCAGCTTGTCCACTCGGGAGACCCAGTACTTC
CASSLSTRETQYF
>TRBJ2-7|.|TRBV4-1|few
TGCGCCAGCAGCCAAGGGGCGGAGCAGTACTTC
CASSQGAEQYF
>TRBJ2-2|.|TRBV7-9|few
TGTGCCAGCAGCTTTTATTCGGCAGGGGTCACCGGGGAGCTGTTTTTT
CASSFYSAGVTGELFF
>TRBJ1-5|.|TRBV9|few
TGTGCCAGCAGCGTAGACTATAGCAATCAGCCCCAGCATTTT
CASSVDYSNQPQHF
>TRBJ2-1|.|TRBV2|.
TGTGCCAGCAGTGGGAGGTGGGATGAGCAGTTCTTC
CASSGRWDEQFF
>TRBJ2-1|.|TRBV6-1|once
TGTGCCACCTGCCCGGGTACCTCCTACAATGAGCAGTTCTTC
CATCPGTSYNEQFF
>TRBJ2-5|.|TRBV29-1|once
TGCAGCGTATATAGCGGCCCGAAGACCCAGTACTTC
CSVYSGPKTQYF
>TRBJ2-2|TRBD2|TRBV5-1|.
TGCGCCAGCAGCTTGGTCGGACTAGCGGGAGTTACCGGGGAGCTGTTTTTT
CASSLVGLAGVTGELFF
>TRBJ1-4|.|TRBV15|.
TGTGCCACCAGCAGAGACCGGGGAGCAAAACTGTTTTTT
CATSRDRGAKLFF
>TRBJ2-1|.|TRBV11-3|.
TGTGCCAGCAGTTCCGGGCCGCGAAGGGACAATGAGCAGTTCTTC
CASSSGPRRDNEQFF
>TRBJ2-4|TRBD2|TRBV6-1|.
TGTGCCACGACTAGCGGGAAGTATGACATTCAGTACTTC
CATTSGKYDIQYF
>TRBJ2-1|.|TRBV1|.
TGCACCAGCAGCCAAGAAGGACAAATGAGGGATAGCTCCTACAATGAGCAGTTCTTC
CTSSQEGQMRDSSYNEQFF
>TRBJ2-1|TRBD1|TRBV6-5|.
TGTGCCAGCCAGGGGGACAAATACTACAATGAGCAGTTCTTC
CASQGDKYYNEQFF
>TRBJ2-5|TRBD2|TRBV28|once
TGTGCCAGCAGTACACCACCGGGGGGGAAGGTGACCCAGTACTTC
CASSTPPGGKVTQYF
>TRBJ2-6|TRBD1|TRBV9|.
TGTGCCAGCAGCGTCACAGGGGGCGAACACGCTGGGGCCAACGTCCTGACCTTC
CASSVTGGEHAGANVLTF
>TRBJ2-3|.|TRBV5-1|.
TGCGCCAGCAGCCTCCGCACAGATACGCAGTATTTT
CASSLRTDTQYF
>TRBJ2-1|TRBD2|TRBV27|once
TGTGCCAGCAGGAACTTAGCGGGAGAAATTCGGGGTGAGCAGTTCTTC
CASRNLAGEIRGEQFF
>TRBJ1-1|TRBD1|TRBV7-6|few
TGTGCCAGCAGCCCAGGGACAGCCATGAACACTGAAGCTTTCTTT
CASSPGTAMNTEAFF
>TRBJ2-7|.|TRBV4-2|.
TGTGCCAGCAGGGGACTCCCCCCCTACGAGCAGTACTTC
CASRGLPPYEQYF
>TRBJ2-2|TRBD2|TRBV7-9|.
TGTGCCAGCAGCTTAGCTACTAGCGGCGGGGAGCTGTTTTTT
CASSLATSGGELFF
>TRBJ2-7|.|TRBV5-4|.
TGTGCCAGCAGCTCTGACAGCTTTCCCTACGAGCAGTACTTC
CASSSDSFPYEQYF
>TRBJ2-1|.|TRBV6-5|.
TGTGCCAGCAGTTACTCAGGCAGCCGCGGGCAGTTCTTC
CASSYSGSRGQFF
>TRBJ1-2|TRBD1|TRBV7-6|.
TGTGCCAGCAGCTTAGTGCCAGGGGGCGCGACCGGCTACACCTTC
CASSLVPGGATGYTF
>TRBJ2-5|.|TRBV11-2|.
TGTGCCAGCAGCTTCGCGGATTCTAAAGAGACCCAGTACTTC
CASSFADSKETQYF
>TRBJ2-7|TRBD1|TRBV4-1|.
TGCGCCAGCAGCCAATCCGGGACAGCATCCTACGAGCAGTACTTC
CASSQSGTASYEQYF
>TRBJ2-3|TRBD1|TRBV5-4|.
TGTGCCAGCAGCGGACAGGGGGCAAGCACAGATACGCAGTATTTT
CASSGQGASTDTQYF
>TRBJ2-1|.|TRBV11-2|few
TGTGCCAGCAGCGAGACAGGCTACAATGAGCAGTTCTTC
CASSETGYNEQFF